This is a list of T cell receptor beta chains from one sample in a study of T cells expressing NK-cell markers. TCRdb re-called the 5' RACE reads; one entry per CDR3 protein, DNA not given. This sample's table reports about 370,000 distinct CDR3 sequences. Material: blood T cells: a sorted CD56 or NKG2C T cell subset, CD4+ or CD8+ T cells, or bulk PBMC T cells (not recorded which). Every receptor here comes from a woman between 45 and 60 years old in good health. CDR3s include the opening cysteine and the closing phenylalanine or tryptophan.

j_gene	v_gene	CDR3aa
TRBJ1-2	TRBV29-1	CSVAGGELHGYTF
TRBJ2-2	TRBV6-5	CASSIRGLEKGGELFF
TRBJ1-1	TRBV5-1	CASSFQGGGTEAFF
TRBJ2-1	TRBV6-2/TRBV6-3	CASSYSSEGYNEQFF
TRBJ1-6	TRBV20-1	CSARPREEGSGPLHF
TRBJ1-5	TRBV6-6	CASNLGQGIFQPQHF
TRBJ2-1	TRBV6-5	CASSYGLYEQFF
TRBJ2-1	TRBV29-1	CSVAGLTYNEQFF
TRBJ2-1	TRBV13	CASSLGGGVYNEQFF
TRBJ2-2	TRBV11-3	CASSFPGQVGSTGELFF
TRBJ2-2	TRBV9	CASSVGRLSTGELFF
TRBJ1-2	TRBV12-3/TRBV12-4	CASSPLRGVGYTF
TRBJ2-3	TRBV7-9	CASSWEGRDTQYF
TRBJ2-3	TRBV20-1	CSAPSGRGATQYF
TRBJ1-4	TRBV12-3/TRBV12-4	CASSLFNEKLFF
TRBJ2-3	TRBV20-1	CSAGVLARSTDTQYF
TRBJ2-7	TRBV5-1	CASSTLWAGNNDEQYF
TRBJ2-1	TRBV24-1	CATSAVLGSYNEQFF
TRBJ2-5	TRBV4-1	CASSQDERKTQYF